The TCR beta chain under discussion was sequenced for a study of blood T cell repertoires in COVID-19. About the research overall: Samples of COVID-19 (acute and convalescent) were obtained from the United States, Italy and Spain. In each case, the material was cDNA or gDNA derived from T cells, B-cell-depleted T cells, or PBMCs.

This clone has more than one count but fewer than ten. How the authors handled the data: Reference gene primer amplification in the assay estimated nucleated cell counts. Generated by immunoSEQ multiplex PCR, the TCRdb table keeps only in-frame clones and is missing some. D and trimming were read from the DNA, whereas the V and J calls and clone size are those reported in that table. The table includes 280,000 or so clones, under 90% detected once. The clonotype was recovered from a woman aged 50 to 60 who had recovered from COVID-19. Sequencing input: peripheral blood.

The CDR3 spells CASSSPRGGTLSYQPQHF. The DNA of the CDR3 is TGTGCCAGCAGTTCCCCGCGGGGGGGAACGCTTAGTTATCAGCCCCAGCATTTT. This rearrangement joins TRBV28 to TRBJ1-5; D is possibly TRBD1 (5 bases). The ends were cut back, 4 bases at V and 5 bases at J, with 24 bases in the middle. Germline CDR1 and CDR2: MDHEN and SYDVKM. The CDR3 has 18 amino acids.